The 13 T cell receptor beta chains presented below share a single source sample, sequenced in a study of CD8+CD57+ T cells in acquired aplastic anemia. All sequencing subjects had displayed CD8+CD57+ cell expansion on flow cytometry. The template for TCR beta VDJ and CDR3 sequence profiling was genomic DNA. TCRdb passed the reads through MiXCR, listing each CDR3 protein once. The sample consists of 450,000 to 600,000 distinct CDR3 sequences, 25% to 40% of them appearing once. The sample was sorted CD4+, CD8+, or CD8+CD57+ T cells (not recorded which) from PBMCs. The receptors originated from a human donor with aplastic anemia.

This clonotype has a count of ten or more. In nucleotides, the CDR3 is TGTGCCAGCAGTCAGGAGCGGGGGGGCCGGAATGAGCAGTTCTTC. It specifies CASSQERGGRNEQFF. The rearrangement links TRBV2 to TRBJ2-1, with 10 bases lining up with TRBD2. The CDR3 is 15 residues long. The V and J ends lost 5 bases and 7 bases, in that order; junction bases with no gene match: 8. In germline, CDR1 is SNHLY, CDR2 FYNNEI. The full variable domain, its missing parts supplied by reference TRBV2 and TRBJ2-1, is EPEVTQTPSHQVTQMGQEVILRCVPISNHLYFYWYRQILGQKVEFLVSFYNNEISEKSEIFDDQFSVERPDGSNFTLKIRSTKLEDSAMYFCASSQERGGRNEQFFGPGTRLTVL.

The CDR3 nucleotides read TGTGCCAGCAGCTTGGGCGGGTTACACACTGAAGCTTTCTTT. Translating gives CASSLGGLHTEAFF. The chain recombines TRBV7-4 with TRBJ1-1; D uncertain. CDR1 is SGHVT and CDR2 is SQSDAQ in the germline V gene. Trimming cost V 3 bases and J 3 bases, with 11 bases left between them. The CDR3 totals 14 residues.

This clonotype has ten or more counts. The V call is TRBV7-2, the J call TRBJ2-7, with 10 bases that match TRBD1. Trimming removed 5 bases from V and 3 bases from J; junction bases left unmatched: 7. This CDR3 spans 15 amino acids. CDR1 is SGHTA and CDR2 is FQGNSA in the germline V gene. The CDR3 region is CASSTPGTGVYEQYF. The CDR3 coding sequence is TGTGCCAGCAGCACCCCCGGGACAGGGGTCTACGAGCAGTACTTC.

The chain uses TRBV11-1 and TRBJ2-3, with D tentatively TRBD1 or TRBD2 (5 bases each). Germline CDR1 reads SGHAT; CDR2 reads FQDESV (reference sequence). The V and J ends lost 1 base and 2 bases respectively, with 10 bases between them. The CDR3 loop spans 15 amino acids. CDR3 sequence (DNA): TGTGCCAGCAGCTTAGATTTGGGGACCACAGATACGCAGTATTTT. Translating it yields CASSLDLGTTDTQYF.

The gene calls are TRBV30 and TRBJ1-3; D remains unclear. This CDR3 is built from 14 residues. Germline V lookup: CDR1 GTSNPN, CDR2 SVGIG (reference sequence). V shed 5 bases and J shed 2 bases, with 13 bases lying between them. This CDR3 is CAWDSRDTGNTIYF. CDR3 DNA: TGTGCCTGGGACTCCCGCGATACTGGAAACACCATATATTTT. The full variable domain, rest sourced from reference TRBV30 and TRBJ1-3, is SQTIHQWPATLVQPVGSPLSLECTVEGTSNPNLYWYRQAAGRGLQLLFYSVGIGQISSEVPQNLSASRPQDRQFILSSKKLLLSDSGFYLCAWDSRDTGNTIYFGEGSWLTVV.

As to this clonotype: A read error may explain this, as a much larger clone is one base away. The CDR3 protein is CASKEDSGYEQCF. The CDR3 DNA is TGTGCCAGTAAGGAGGATTCGGGCTACGAGCAGTGCTTC. The chain carries TRBV19 and TRBJ2-7, with D perhaps TRBD2 (5 bases). Germline CDR1 reads LNHDA; CDR2 reads SQIVND (reference sequence). The CDR3 length is 13 residues.

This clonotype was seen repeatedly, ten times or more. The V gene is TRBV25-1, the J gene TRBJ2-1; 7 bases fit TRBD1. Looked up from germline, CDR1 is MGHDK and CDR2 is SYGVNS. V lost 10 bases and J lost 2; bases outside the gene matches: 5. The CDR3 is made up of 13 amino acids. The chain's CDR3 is CATGDRAYNEQFF. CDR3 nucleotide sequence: TGTGCCACCGGAGACAGGGCCTACAATGAGCAGTTCTTC.

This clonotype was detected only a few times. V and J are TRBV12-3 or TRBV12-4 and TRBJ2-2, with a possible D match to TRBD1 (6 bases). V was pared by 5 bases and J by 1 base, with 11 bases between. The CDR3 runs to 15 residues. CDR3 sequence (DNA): TGTGCCAGCAGTAAATCCAGGGGGAACACCGGGGAGCTGTTTTTT. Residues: CASSKSRGNTGELFF.

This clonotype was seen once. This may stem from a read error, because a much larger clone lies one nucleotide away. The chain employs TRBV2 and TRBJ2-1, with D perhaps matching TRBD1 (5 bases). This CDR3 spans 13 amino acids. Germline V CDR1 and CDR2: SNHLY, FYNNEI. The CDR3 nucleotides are TGTGCCAGCAGTTGGGGCAGCTACAGTGAGCAGTTCTTC. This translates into CASSWGSYSEQFF.

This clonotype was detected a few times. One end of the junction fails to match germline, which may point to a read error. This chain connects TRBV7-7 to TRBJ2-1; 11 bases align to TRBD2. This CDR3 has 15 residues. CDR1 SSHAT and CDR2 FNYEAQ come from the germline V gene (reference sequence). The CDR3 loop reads CASSKTSGEYNEQFF. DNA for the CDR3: TGTGCTAGCAGCAAGACTAGCGGGGAGTACAATGAGCAGTTCTTC.

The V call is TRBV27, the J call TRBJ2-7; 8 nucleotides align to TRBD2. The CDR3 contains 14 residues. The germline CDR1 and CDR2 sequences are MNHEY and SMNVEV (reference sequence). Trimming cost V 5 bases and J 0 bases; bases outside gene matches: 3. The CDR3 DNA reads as TGTGCCAGCAGTATTAGCGGGAACTCCTACGAGCAGTACTTC. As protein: CASSISGNSYEQYF.

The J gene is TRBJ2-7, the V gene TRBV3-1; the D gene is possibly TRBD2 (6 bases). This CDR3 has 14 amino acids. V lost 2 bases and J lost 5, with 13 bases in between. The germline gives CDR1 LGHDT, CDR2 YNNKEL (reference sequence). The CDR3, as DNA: TGTGCCAGCAGCCAACCCGGGGGTAAGGACGAGCAGTACTTC. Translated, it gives CASSQPGGKDEQYF.

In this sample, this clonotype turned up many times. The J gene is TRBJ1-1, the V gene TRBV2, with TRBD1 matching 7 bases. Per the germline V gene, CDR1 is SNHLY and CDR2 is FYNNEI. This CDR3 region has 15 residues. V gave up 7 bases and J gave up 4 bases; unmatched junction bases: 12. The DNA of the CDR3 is TGTGCCAGCACGGGTACAGGGGCGCGCCCCACTGAAGCTTTCTTT. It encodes CASTGTGARPTEAFF.